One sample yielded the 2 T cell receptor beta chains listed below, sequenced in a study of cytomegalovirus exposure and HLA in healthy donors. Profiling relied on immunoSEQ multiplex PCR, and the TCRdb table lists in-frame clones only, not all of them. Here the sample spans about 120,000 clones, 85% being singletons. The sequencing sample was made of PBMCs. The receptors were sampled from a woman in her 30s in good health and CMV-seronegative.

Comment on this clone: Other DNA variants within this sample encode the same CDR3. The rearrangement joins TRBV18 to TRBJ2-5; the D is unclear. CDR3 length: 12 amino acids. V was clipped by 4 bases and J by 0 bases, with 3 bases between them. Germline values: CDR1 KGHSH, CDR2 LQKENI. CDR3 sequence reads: CASSLNQETQYF. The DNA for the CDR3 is TGTGCCAGCTCACTAAACCAAGAGACCCAGTACTTC.

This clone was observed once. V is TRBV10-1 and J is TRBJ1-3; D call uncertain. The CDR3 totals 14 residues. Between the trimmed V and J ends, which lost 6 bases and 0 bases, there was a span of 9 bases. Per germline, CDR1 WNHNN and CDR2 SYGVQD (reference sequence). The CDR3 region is CASSPGGSGNTIYF. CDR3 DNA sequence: TGCGCCAGCAGCCCCGGAGGCTCTGGAAACACCATATATTTT.